The rows below give T cell receptor beta chains drawn from one sample of a study of PD-1 blockade in mismatch repair-deficient tumors. The data were produced by immunoSEQ multiplex PCR, yet TCRdb's version contains in-frame clones alone and is incomplete. The sample consists of roughly 50,000 clones, 81% of them appearing once. This specimen consisted of peripheral blood, obtained approximately 18 weeks after starting pembrolizumab. Receptors originate from an adult with mismatch repair-deficient cancer. The CDR3 runs from the conserved cysteine through the conserved F or W. Each record gives: D gene, V gene, clone size, J gene, CDR3 DNA, CDR3 protein. The D gene is left open where the match is weak. Not every row has a clone size; where given, it reads once, few, many or a size class.

NA	TRBV7-9	NA	TRBJ1-2	TGTGCCAGCAGCTTAAGGTCCCAGTACAACTATGGCTACACCTTC	CASSLRSQYNYGYTF
NA	TRBV6-6	NA	TRBJ1-2	TGTGCCAGCAGTTACTCCGACCGTTCACACTATGGCTACACCTTC	CASSYSDRSHYGYTF
TRBD1	TRBV7-9	NA	TRBJ1-1	TGTGCCAGCAGCCGGACGGGACAGGCGAACACTGAAGCTTTCTTT	CASSRTGQANTEAFF
NA	TRBV18	few	TRBJ1-4	TGTGCCAGCTCACCAGCTGTCTCAACTAATGAAAAACTGTTTTTT	CASSPAVSTNEKLFF
NA	TRBV5-1	NA	TRBJ2-1	TGCGCCAGCAGCTTAAGAACGACAAGTGAGCAGTTCTTC	CASSLRTTSEQFF
NA	TRBV6-5	once	TRBJ2-7	TGTGCCAGCAGTTATGGGGATATAATCTCCTACGAGCAGTACTTC	CASSYGDIISYEQYF
NA	TRBV27	NA	TRBJ2-3	TGTGCCAGCACCAGGGGAGGGAGCACAGATACGCAGTATTTT	CASTRGGSTDTQYF
NA	TRBV11-2	once	TRBJ2-5	TGTGCCAGCAGCTCCGGTCAAATGAAAGAGACCCAGTACTTC	CASSSGQMKETQYF
NA	TRBV7-9	NA	TRBJ2-1	TGTGCCAGCAGCTTTAGCGGCTCCTACAATGAGCAGTTCTTC	CASSFSGSYNEQFF
NA	TRBV27	NA	TRBJ2-6	TGTGCCAGCAGTTTATTATACAGGGGAGGCTCTGGGGCCAACGTCCTGACTTTC	CASSLLYRGGSGANVLTF
TRBD1	TRBV5-6	NA	TRBJ1-2	TGTGCCAGCAGCTTGTCAGGGACAGGGGGCTCTGGCTACACCTTC	CASSLSGTGGSGYTF
NA	TRBV16	NA	TRBJ2-5	TGTGCCAGCAGCCAAGGGCGGCCGAAAGCGACCCAGTACTTC	CASSQGRPKATQYF
TRBD2	TRBV5-1	once	TRBJ2-5	TGCGCCAGCAGCTTGGAGAGTAGCGGGAGTGAGACCCAGTACTTC	CASSLESSGSETQYF
NA	TRBV18	NA	TRBJ1-1	TGTGCCAGCTCGACAGCCTCGAACACTGAAGCTTTCTTT	CASSTASNTEAFF
NA	TRBV27	NA	TRBJ2-1	TGTGCCAGCAGTTTCCCCCCCGGGTGGGAGCGGAATGAGCAGTTCTTC	CASSFPPGWERNEQFF
NA	TRBV4-1	NA	TRBJ1-5	TGCGCCAGCAGCCAAGAAGGCTGGACCTCCCAGCATTTT	CASSQEGWTSQHF
NA	TRBV21-1	NA	TRBJ2-2	TGTGCCAGCAGCAAAGTTTCTACGGGTGTAAGGGCGAGCACCGGGGAGCTGTTTTTT	CASSKVSTGVRASTGELFF
NA	TRBV6-5	few	TRBJ1-5	TGTGCCAGCTCGATGGGGAGAGGTCAGCCCCAGCATTTT	CASSMGRGQPQHF
TRBD1	TRBV5-1	NA	TRBJ2-2	TGCGCCAGTGACTCCGGGACAGCGAACCGGGAGCTGTTTTTT	CASDSGTANRELFF
NA	TRBV18	few	TRBJ1-5	TGTGCCAGCTCCGCGGGGTCGGATCAGCCCCAGCATTTT	CASSAGSDQPQHF